Listed below are T cell receptor beta chains from one sample, sequenced in a study of control samples from healthy donors and cancer patients. Measured with immunoSEQ multiplex PCR; TCRdb has only the in-frame clones, and not every one. The data contain about 89,000 clones, approximately 86% of them singletons. Sequencing input: blood. These TCRs come from a man aged 25 to 45 in good health. CDR3s include the opening cysteine and the closing phenylalanine or tryptophan. D genes are given only for firm matches. Size tells how often a clone was seen (once, few, many) or the class of an expanded clone, and some rows leave it out.

j_call v_call d_call clone_size cdr3_aa cdr3_nt
TRBJ2-2 TRBV30 TRBD1 . CAWDRARELANTGELFF TGTGCCTGGGACAGGGCCCGAGAACTCGCGAACACCGGGGAGCTGTTTTTT
TRBJ2-5 TRBV7-2 . . CASSPNRETQYF TGTGCCAGCAGCCCCAATCGAGAGACCCAGTACTTC
TRBJ1-5 TRBV5-1 . . CASSPGGGSNQPQHF TGCGCCAGCAGCCCTGGGGGGGGGAGCAATCAGCCCCAGCATTTT
TRBJ2-3 TRBV4-2 TRBD2 . CASSQNLAGGKDTQYF TGTGCCAGCAGCCAAAATCTAGCGGGGGGGAAAGATACGCAGTATTTT
TRBJ2-2 TRBV7-3 TRBD2 . CASSLTFHKRGLPGRLFF TGTGCCAGCAGCTTAACGTTTCACAAGCGGGGGTTACCGGGGAGGCTGTTTTTT
TRBJ1-2 TRBV28 . . CASSLGQNYGYTF TGTGCCAGCAGTTTAGGACAGAACTATGGCTACACCTTC
TRBJ1-4 TRBV2 . . CASRTGRTNEKLFF TGTGCCAGCAGGACTGGTAGGACTAATGAAAAACTGTTTTTT
TRBJ1-1 TRBV20-1 . . CSASVRGMNTEAFF TGCAGTGCTAGTGTGCGGGGGATGAACACTGAAGCTTTCTTT
TRBJ2-1 TRBV19 TRBD2 . CASRGLAETNEQFF TGTGCCAGTAGAGGGCTAGCGGAAACCAATGAGCAGTTCTTC
TRBJ1-6 TRBV4-1 TRBD1 once CASSQYRGEVNNSPLHF TGCGCCAGCAGCCAGTACAGGGGGGAGGTTAATAATTCACCCCTCCACTTT
TRBJ2-2 TRBV2 TRBD2 . CASNHGRGAAGELFF TGTGCCAGCAACCACGGGCGGGGGGCAGCCGGGGAGCTGTTTTTT
TRBJ1-2 TRBV19 . . CASRKEQGWTGYTF TGTGCCAGTAGAAAAGAACAGGGCTGGACTGGCTACACCTTC
TRBJ2-7 TRBV21-1 . . CASSKGQGVLPYLYEQYF TGTGCCAGCAGCAAAGGACAGGGGGTCCTGCCCTATCTCTACGAGCAGTACTTC
TRBJ2-5 TRBV6-1 TRBD2 . CASSEGAGGQETQYF TGTGCCAGCAGTGAAGGGGCGGGGGGGCAAGAGACCCAGTACTTC
TRBJ2-3 TRBV7-8 . . CASSSPTSRGPSTDTQYF TGTGCCAGCAGCTCCCCTACCTCGCGGGGCCCTAGCACAGATACGCAGTATTTT
TRBJ2-1 TRBV30 TRBD1 . CAWSAGTGNEQFF TGTGCCTGGAGTGCCGGGACAGGAAATGAGCAGTTCTTC
TRBJ1-2 TRBV7-8 . . CASSLGGGYYGYTF TGTGCCAGCAGCTTAGGGGGAGGATACTATGGCTACACCTTC
TRBJ1-3 TRBV2 . . CASSEDSLGNTIYF TGTGCCAGCAGTGAAGACAGCCTTGGAAACACCATATATTTT
TRBJ1-4 TRBV4-1 TRBD1 . CASSRPGTGAEKLFF TGCGCCAGCAGCCGCCCCGGGACAGGGGCCGAAAAACTGTTTTTT
TRBJ1-6 TRBV3-1/TRBV3-2 . . CASSRILDGRTPLHF TGTGCCAGCAGCCGAATACTAGACGGACGAACACCCCTCCACTTT
TRBJ2-5 TRBV5-1 . . CASSLTVTQETQYF TGCGCCAGCAGCTTGACAGTTACCCAAGAGACCCAGTACTTC
TRBJ2-2 TRBV7-2 TRBD2 . CASSSTLAGATAGELFF TGTGCCAGCAGCTCAACGCTAGCGGGGGCAACGGCCGGGGAGCTGTTTTTT
TRBJ2-5 TRBV29-1 . . CSVTGNQETQYF TGCAGCGTTACAGGGAACCAAGAGACCCAGTACTTC
TRBJ2-7 TRBV7-8 TRBD2 . CASSLGAGDEQYF TGTGCCAGCAGCTTAGGGGCGGGGGACGAGCAGTACTTC
TRBJ1-2 TRBV4-1 . few CASSPGPLTTYGYTF TGCGCCAGCAGCCCTGGGCCACTAACCACTTATGGCTACACCTTC
TRBJ2-1 TRBV11-3 . few CASSFGGVGSNEQFF TGTGCCAGCAGCTTCGGGGGAGTCGGGTCCAATGAGCAGTTCTTC
TRBJ1-2 TRBV7-2 . . CASSPDRTNYGYTF TGTGCCAGCAGCCCCGACCGTACTAACTATGGCTACACCTTC
TRBJ2-2 TRBV12-3/TRBV12-4 . . CASSLGQPGELFF TGTGCCAGCAGTTTAGGACAGCCCGGGGAGCTGTTTTTT
TRBJ2-3 TRBV12-3/TRBV12-4 . . CASSAGGADTQYF TGTGCCAGCAGTGCAGGGGGGGCAGATACGCAGTATTTT
TRBJ2-1 TRBV6-4 . . CASSRDGSYNEQFF TGTGCCAGCAGTCGGGACGGATCCTACAATGAGCAGTTCTTC
TRBJ1-2 TRBV24-1 . . CATSSGRGYGYTF TGTGCCACCAGTAGCGGGCGCGGCTATGGCTACACCTTC
TRBJ1-1 TRBV7-9 . . CASTGSVGTEAFF TGTGCCAGCACGGGCAGCGTCGGCACTGAAGCTTTCTTT
TRBJ2-1 TRBV9 TRBD2 . CASSVGSGSYNEQFF TGTGCCAGCAGCGTGGGTAGCGGGTCTTACAATGAGCAGTTCTTC
TRBJ1-1 TRBV5-4 . . CASSGWQGMNTEAFF TGTGCCAGCAGCGGATGGCAGGGGATGAACACTGAAGCTTTCTTT
TRBJ1-2 TRBV29-1 . . CSVDSTAANYGYTF TGCAGCGTTGATTCGACAGCAGCTAACTATGGCTACACCTTC
TRBJ2-7 TRBV5-1 . . CASSLSGPYDEQYF TGCGCCAGCAGCTTGTCCGGACCTTATGACGAGCAGTACTTC
TRBJ1-6 TRBV6-1 TRBD1 . CASSATGGALNSPLHF TGTGCCAGCAGTGCGACAGGGGGCGCCTTAAATTCACCCCTCCACTTT
TRBJ2-1 TRBV19 TRBD1 . CASSRQGVWNEQFF TGTGCCAGTAGTAGACAGGGGGTTTGGAATGAGCAGTTCTTC
TRBJ2-7 TRBV6-5 . once CASSYSEADYEQYF TGTGCCAGCAGTTACTCTGAGGCCGACTACGAGCAGTACTTC
TRBJ1-1 TRBV5-8 . . CASSFRGANTEAFF TGTGCCAGCAGCTTTAGGGGGGCAAACACTGAAGCTTTCTTT
TRBJ2-6 TRBV27 . . CASSSNSLSGANVLTF TGTGCCAGCAGTTCAAACAGCCTGTCAGGGGCCAACGTCCTGACTTTC
TRBJ1-4 TRBV7-9 . . CASSLTTNEKLFF TGTGCCAGCAGCTTAACAACTAATGAAAAACTGTTTTTT
TRBJ1-3 TRBV6-5 . . CASSYSGIGNTIYF TGTGCCAGCAGTTACTCGGGCATTGGAAACACCATATATTTT
TRBJ2-1 TRBV4-1 TRBD1 . CASSHRDRDNEQFF TGCGCCAGCAGTCACCGGGACAGGGACAATGAGCAGTTCTTC
TRBJ1-2 TRBV24-1 . . CATSDVATGNYGYTF TGTGCCACCAGTGATGTGGCTACGGGGAACTATGGCTACACCTTC
TRBJ1-2 TRBV29-1 . . CSTQKDGYTF TGCAGCACCCAGAAGGATGGCTACACCTTC
TRBJ2-3 TRBV6-5 TRBD2 . CASSYGAGGPATQYF TGTGCCAGCAGTTACGGAGCGGGGGGGCCGGCTACGCAGTATTTT
TRBJ2-6 TRBV7-8 TRBD1 . CASSPRTGGYGANVLTF TGTGCCAGCAGCCCCAGGACAGGGGGGTACGGGGCCAACGTCCTGACTTTC
TRBJ1-3 TRBV6-1 . once CASSGQEVISSGNTIYF TGTGCCAGCAGTGGGCAGGAGGTCATATCGTCTGGAAACACCATATATTTT
TRBJ2-1 TRBV11-2 . . CASSPASGGANEQFF TGTGCCAGCAGCCCCGCCTCGGGCGGGGCCAATGAGCAGTTCTTC
TRBJ2-5 TRBV3-1/TRBV3-2 . . CASSPTRIETQYF TGTGCCAGCAGCCCTACACGGATAGAGACCCAGTACTTC
TRBJ2-5 TRBV5-4 TRBD2 . CAARAQRGSQETQYF TGTGCCGCCAGAGCCCAGCGGGGGTCCCAAGAGACCCAGTACTTC
TRBJ2-1 TRBV2 . . CASSQGRRGTSSYNEQFF TGTGCCAGCAGTCAAGGACGGAGGGGTACGAGCTCCTACAATGAGCAGTTCTTC
TRBJ1-2 TRBV24-1 TRBD1 . CATSDSWDRVGYTF TGTGCCACCAGTGATTCCTGGGACAGGGTTGGCTACACCTTC
TRBJ1-3 TRBV3-1/TRBV3-2 . . CASSQRRSGNTIYF TGTGCCAGCAGCCAACGACGTTCTGGAAACACCATATATTTT
TRBJ2-1 TRBV5-1 TRBD2 . CASSPLLAGGSTGYNEQFF TGCGCCAGCAGCCCCCTACTAGCGGGGGGCTCAACCGGCTACAATGAGCAGTTCTTC
TRBJ1-5 TRBV6-5 . . CASKSGINQPQHF TGTGCCAGCAAGAGCGGGATCAATCAGCCCCAGCATTTT
TRBJ2-5 TRBV30 TRBD2 . CAWSVGFSGGPNF TGTGCCTGGAGTGTGGGGTTTAGCGGGGGGCCTAACTTC
TRBJ2-1 TRBV5-4 . . CASSPSSGGFNEQFF TGTGCCAGCAGCCCTAGCTCTGGGGGATTTAATGAGCAGTTCTTC
TRBJ2-5 TRBV11-2 . . CASGASSLETQYF TGTGCGTCGGGGGCTAGCTCTTTGGAGACCCAGTACTTC